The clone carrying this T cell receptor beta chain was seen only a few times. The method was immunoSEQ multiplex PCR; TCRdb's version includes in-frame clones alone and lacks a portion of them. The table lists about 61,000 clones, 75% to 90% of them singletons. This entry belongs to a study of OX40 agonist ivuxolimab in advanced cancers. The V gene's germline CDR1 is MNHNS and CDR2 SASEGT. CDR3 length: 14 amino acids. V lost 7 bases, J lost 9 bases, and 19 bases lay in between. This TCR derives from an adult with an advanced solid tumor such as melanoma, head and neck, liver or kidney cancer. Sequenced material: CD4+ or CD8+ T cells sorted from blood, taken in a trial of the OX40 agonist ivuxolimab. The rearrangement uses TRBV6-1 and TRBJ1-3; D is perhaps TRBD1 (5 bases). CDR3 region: CASTLTIGASTIYF. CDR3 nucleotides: TGTGCCAGCACTCTGACAATAGGGGCCAGCACCATATATTTT.